This record concerns one T cell receptor (beta chain) sequence. Its target is not known. The sample comes from a study of CD8 T cells in Susac syndrome. Study outcomes and limitations: The CD4+ T cell repertoire of patients with Susac syndrome showed no detectable clonal expansion.

This CDR3 has 17 residues. Losses at the gene ends were 3 bases for V and 2 bases for J; bases not matched to a gene: 6. Germline V CDR1 and CDR2: KGHDR, SFDVKD. RNA was extracted with the RNeasy kit, and a quantity of roughly 0.5 to 1 ug was reverse transcribed using random hexamers. TCRdb called the immunoSEQ multiplex PCR reads again in MiXCR, with one record for every CDR3 protein. The sample records some 160,000 distinct CDR3 sequences, under 95% being singletons. Negative isolation was used for CD8+ and CD4+ T cells, and FACS enrichment was applied to TEMRA cells. The clonotype originates from a human donor with Susac syndrome. The chain is built from TRBV24-1 and TRBJ2-3; 11 nucleotides agree with TRBD2. Sequencing was done on a sample of CD4+ T cells from PBMCs. The CDR3 nucleotides read TGTGCCACCAGTGATCAACATAGCGGGGGGGCCACAGATACGCAGTATTTT. Translating gives CATSDQHSGGATDTQYF.